This T cell receptor beta chain was documented in a study of CD8+ T cells in alopecia areata. Reverse transcription of extracted RNA yielded cDNA, which provided the sequencing template. Libraries were prepared by immunoSEQ multiplex PCR; TCRdb keeps only in-frame clonotypes and omits some of them. This repertoire shows some 200,000 clones, roughly three fifths found once; its top ten account for about 3%. The treatment denotes: oral pan-JAK inhibitor, 5-10 mg twice daily. With 5 bases removed from V and 5 bases from J, the gap between germline ends came to 9 bases. Germline CDR1 reads SEHNR; CDR2 reads FQNEAQ (reference sequence). This CDR3 spans 12 amino acids. For this clone: The sample has other DNA sequences that encode this CDR3 too.

J is TRBJ1-2 and V is TRBV7-9; D is unclear. The sample consisted of CD4+ T cells sorted from blood, taken at week 4, from a patient treated with tofacitinib. The TCR originated in a human donor with alopecia areata. The CDR3: CASSAGLYGYTF. The CDR3 DNA reads as TGTGCCAGCAGCGCCGGTCTGTATGGCTACACCTTC.